One and the same sample provided the 4 T cell receptor beta chains below, sequenced in a study of CD8 T cells in Susac syndrome. RNA amounts of roughly 0.5 to 1 ug underwent reverse transcription with random hexamers. TCRdb re-analysed the immunoSEQ multiplex PCR reads in MiXCR, keeping a single row per CDR3 protein. Of 160,000 or so distinct CDR3 sequences detected, approximately 95% appear once; the ten largest clones hold 0.16%. The sequenced material came from CD4+ T cells from PBMCs. The receptors derive from a human donor with Susac syndrome.

The chain uses TRBV3-1 and TRBJ1-2, with D perhaps TRBD1 (5 bases). V lost 1 base and J lost 7, with 13 bases in between. From germline, CDR1 is LGHDT and CDR2 YNNKEL (reference sequence). This CDR3 region has 14 residues. The chain's CDR3 is CASSQGVRVVGYTF. The DNA of the CDR3 is TGTGCCAGCAGCCAAGGGGTCAGGGTGGTTGGCTACACCTTC.

The chain employs TRBV20-1 and TRBJ2-3; D is perhaps TRBD2 (6 bases). The V and J ends lost 5 bases and 2 bases respectively, with 14 bases between them. The V gene's germline CDR1 is DFQATT and CDR2 SNEGSKA (reference sequence). This CDR3 contains 14 residues. In DNA, the CDR3 is TGCAGTGCTGTCCGGGACTCGGCCACAGATACGCAGTATTTT. It specifies CSAVRDSATDTQYF.

The chain has TRBV7-9 and TRBJ2-1, with TRBD2 identical over 11 bases. J was trimmed by 6 bases and V by 5 bases; bases with no gene match: 15. Germline-derived CDR1 and CDR2 are SEHNR and FQNEAQ (reference sequence). The CDR3 consists of 18 residues. CDR3 bases: TGTGCCAGCAGCCTAGGATCATATAGCGGGGGGGCCCTCAATGAGCAGTTCTTC. Encoded protein: CASSLGSYSGGALNEQFF.

This clonotype showed up just a few times. The chain employs TRBV7-2 and TRBJ2-1; 9 bases align to TRBD1. CDR3 length equals 16 residues. Unmatched junction bases numbered 7, after V lost 4 bases and J lost 3 bases. From germline, CDR1 is SGHTA and CDR2 FQGNSA. CDR3 coding DNA: TGTGCCAGCAGCTCCCGGGACAGGGTTATCTACAATGAGCAGTTCTTC. This codes for CASSSRDRVIYNEQFF.